The present T cell receptor beta chain was sequenced within a study of vaccination and CD4 T cells after COVID-19. Study summary: Every culture used as a control got a CEFX pool, an HIV-1 Nef pool, or no peptide. Broader study findings: Among reactive clones from convalescent patients, a median about 83% appeared only post-vaccination.

The J segment lost 1 base and the V segment lost 8 bases, leaving 5 bases of the junction unmatched. Germline V CDR1 and CDR2: GTSNPN, SVGIG (reference sequence). This CDR3 has 13 amino acids. Treatment specified: roughly 10-day PBMC culture with coronavirus spike peptide pools or control peptides (ViraFEST assay). These CD4+ T cells came from approximately ten-day cultures by negative selection. Cultured CD4+ T cell DNA was sequenced using the Oncomine TCR Beta short-read assay. From the PCR reads, TCRdb called clonotypes with MiXCR, one entry per CDR3 protein. The table includes over 10,000 distinct CDR3 sequences, roughly 50% detected once. The count of this clonotype is one. Its antigen is not known.

The chain has TRBV30 and TRBJ2-7; 10 nucleotides align to TRBD1. The sequence derives from a human donor who had recovered from COVID-19. Sequencing used CD4+ T cells from blood, cultured in vitro. CDR3 residues: CAGTGEGSYEQYF. For the CDR3, the DNA is TGTGCCGGGACAGGGGAAGGATCCTACGAGCAGTACTTC.